Listed below are T cell receptor beta chains from one sample, sequenced in a study of a mutant IDH1 vaccine in newly diagnosed glioma. Their antigen targets remain unknown. Libraries were prepared by immunoSEQ multiplex PCR; TCRdb keeps only in-frame clonotypes and omits some of them. The table lists over 45,000 clones, about 80% of them singletons. The sample here was PBMCs, taken from a glioma patient whose treatment included an IDH1 peptide vaccine. The receptors here all came from a woman aged 50 to 60 with glioma. The CDR3 runs from the conserved cysteine through the conserved F or W. A D gene is named only where the DNA matches it firmly. Some rows have no size entry. The others give once, few or many, or a class for an expanded clone.

clone_size: NA
d_call: NA
v_call: TRBV9
j_call: TRBJ1-2
cdr3_nt: TGTGCCAGCAGCGCCGGGACACCATATGGCTACACCTTC
cdr3_aa: CASSAGTPYGYTF

clone_size: once
d_call: NA
v_call: TRBV9
j_call: TRBJ1-1
cdr3_nt: TGTGCCAGCAGCCCCCCGGCAGGGGTCACTGAAGCTTTCTTT
cdr3_aa: CASSPPAGVTEAFF

clone_size: NA
d_call: NA
v_call: TRBV7-2
j_call: TRBJ2-6
cdr3_nt: TGTGCCAGCAGCTTGGGTGGGGCCAACGTCCTGACTTTC
cdr3_aa: CASSLGGANVLTF

clone_size: once
d_call: NA
v_call: TRBV6-1
j_call: TRBJ1-1
cdr3_nt: TGTGCCAGCAAGGTCGCCGCAGGGACTGAAGCTTTCTTT
cdr3_aa: CASKVAAGTEAFF

clone_size: NA
d_call: NA
v_call: TRBV11-3
j_call: TRBJ2-6
cdr3_nt: TGTGCCAGCAGCCTCTCTGGGGCCAACGTCCTGACTTTC
cdr3_aa: CASSLSGANVLTF

clone_size: NA
d_call: TRBD1
v_call: TRBV11-3
j_call: TRBJ1-1
cdr3_nt: TGTGCCAGCAGCTTAGAACAGGGGCGGACTGAAGCTTTCTTT
cdr3_aa: CASSLEQGRTEAFF

clone_size: NA
d_call: TRBD2
v_call: TRBV9
j_call: TRBJ2-7
cdr3_nt: TGTGCCAGCAGCGTAGGCGGGGGGGAGCAGTACTTC
cdr3_aa: CASSVGGGEQYF

clone_size: NA
d_call: TRBD1
v_call: TRBV27
j_call: TRBJ2-2
cdr3_nt: TGTGCCAGCAGTTTCGTAGCCCGAGGGCAGACAGGGGGCGAAACCGGGGAGCTGTTTTTT
cdr3_aa: CASSFVARGQTGGETGELFF

clone_size: once
d_call: NA
v_call: TRBV6-6
j_call: TRBJ1-1
cdr3_nt: TGTGCCAGCAGCAGGACAGATGGGAACACTGAAGCTTTCTTT
cdr3_aa: CASSRTDGNTEAFF

clone_size: NA
d_call: NA
v_call: TRBV18
j_call: TRBJ2-2
cdr3_nt: TGTGCCAGCTCACAGGGGAGGAACACCGGGGAGCTGTTTTTT
cdr3_aa: CASSQGRNTGELFF

clone_size: once
d_call: NA
v_call: TRBV30
j_call: TRBJ1-2
cdr3_nt: TGTGCCTGGAGTGTAATCGGCCGGGCTAACTATGGCTACACCTTC
cdr3_aa: CAWSVIGRANYGYTF

clone_size: NA
d_call: NA
v_call: TRBV5-1
j_call: TRBJ2-2
cdr3_nt: TGCGCCAGCAGCTTGGGATACGGGGGCACCGGGGAGCTGTTTTTT
cdr3_aa: CASSLGYGGTGELFF

clone_size: NA
d_call: NA
v_call: TRBV11-2
j_call: TRBJ1-2
cdr3_nt: TGTGCCAGCAGCTTAGGGGCTGGGGGGTCCACCGGCTACACCTTC
cdr3_aa: CASSLGAGGSTGYTF

clone_size: NA
d_call: NA
v_call: TRBV9
j_call: TRBJ1-5
cdr3_nt: TGTGCCAGCAGTTCCGGGGCGAGCAATCAGCCCCAGCATTTT
cdr3_aa: CASSSGASNQPQHF

clone_size: NA
d_call: TRBD2
v_call: TRBV5-1
j_call: TRBJ2-1
cdr3_nt: TGCGCCAGCAGCTTGACTAGCGGGAGCTACAATGAGCAGTTCTTC
cdr3_aa: CASSLTSGSYNEQFF

clone_size: NA
d_call: TRBD1
v_call: TRBV2
j_call: TRBJ1-4
cdr3_nt: TGTGCCAGCAGCCGGACAGGGGGAGATGAAAAACTGTTTTTT
cdr3_aa: CASSRTGGDEKLFF

clone_size: NA
d_call: NA
v_call: TRBV6-4
j_call: TRBJ1-1
cdr3_nt: TGTGCCAGCAGTGACTCGAAAGGCGCTGAAGCTTTCTTT
cdr3_aa: CASSDSKGAEAFF

clone_size: NA
d_call: TRBD1
v_call: TRBV7-9
j_call: TRBJ1-4
cdr3_nt: TGTGCCAGCAGCTCCTTGACAGGGGCCACTAATGAAAAACTGTTTTTT
cdr3_aa: CASSSLTGATNEKLFF

clone_size: NA
d_call: NA
v_call: TRBV6-6
j_call: TRBJ2-6
cdr3_nt: TGTGCCAGCAGTCGAGCCTCTGGGGCCAACGTCCTGACTTTC
cdr3_aa: CASSRASGANVLTF

clone_size: few
d_call: TRBD1
v_call: TRBV19
j_call: TRBJ1-1
cdr3_nt: TGTGCCAGTAACCCCGGGACAGTTAGTGAAGCTTTCTTT
cdr3_aa: CASNPGTVSEAFF

clone_size: NA
d_call: NA
v_call: TRBV6-1
j_call: TRBJ2-2
cdr3_nt: TGTGCCAGCACCAGGGGAGGCACCGGGGAGCTGTTTTTT
cdr3_aa: CASTRGGTGELFF

clone_size: few
d_call: NA
v_call: TRBV30
j_call: TRBJ1-5
cdr3_nt: TGTGCCTGGAGCGAGGGGACTTTGGGGCCCCAGCATTTT
cdr3_aa: CAWSEGTLGPQHF

clone_size: NA
d_call: NA
v_call: TRBV7-2
j_call: TRBJ2-3
cdr3_nt: TGTGCCAGCAGCTTACCAAGGAGGACAGATACGCAGTATTTT
cdr3_aa: CASSLPRRTDTQYF

clone_size: NA
d_call: TRBD1
v_call: TRBV7-2
j_call: TRBJ1-5
cdr3_nt: TGTGCCAGCAGCCGGGGACAGGTCAATCAGCCCCAGCATTTT
cdr3_aa: CASSRGQVNQPQHF

clone_size: NA
d_call: NA
v_call: TRBV5-5
j_call: TRBJ1-5
cdr3_nt: TGTGCCAGCAGCCTACAGGATAATCAGCCCCAGCATTTT
cdr3_aa: CASSLQDNQPQHF

clone_size: NA
d_call: TRBD2
v_call: TRBV29-1
j_call: TRBJ2-7
cdr3_nt: TGCAGCGTGGGACTAGCGTCCTACGAGCAGTACTTC
cdr3_aa: CSVGLASYEQYF

clone_size: NA
d_call: NA
v_call: TRBV19
j_call: TRBJ2-7
cdr3_nt: TGTGCCAGTAGTCCCAGGACGGTGGGGAACGAGCAGTACTTC
cdr3_aa: CASSPRTVGNEQYF

clone_size: NA
d_call: TRBD1
v_call: TRBV9
j_call: TRBJ2-5
cdr3_nt: TGTGCCAGCAGCGAGTCACAGGGGCGAGAGACCCAGTACTTC
cdr3_aa: CASSESQGRETQYF